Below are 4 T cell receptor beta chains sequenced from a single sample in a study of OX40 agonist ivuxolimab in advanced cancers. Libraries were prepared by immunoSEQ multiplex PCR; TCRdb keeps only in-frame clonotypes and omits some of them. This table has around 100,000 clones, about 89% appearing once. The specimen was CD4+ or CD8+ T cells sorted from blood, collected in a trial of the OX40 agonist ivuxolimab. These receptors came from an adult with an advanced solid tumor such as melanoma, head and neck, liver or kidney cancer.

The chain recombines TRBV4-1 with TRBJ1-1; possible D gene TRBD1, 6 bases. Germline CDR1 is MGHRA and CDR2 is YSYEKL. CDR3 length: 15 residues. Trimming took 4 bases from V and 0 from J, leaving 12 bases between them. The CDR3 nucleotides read TGCGCCAGCAGCCGTTCCGGGACATTGAACACTGAAGCTTTCTTT. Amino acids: CASSRSGTLNTEAFF.

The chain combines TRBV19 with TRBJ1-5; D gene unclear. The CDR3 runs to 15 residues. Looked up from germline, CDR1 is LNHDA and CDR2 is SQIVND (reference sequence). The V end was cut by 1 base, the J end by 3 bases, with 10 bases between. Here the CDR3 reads CASSIVGGNNQPQHF. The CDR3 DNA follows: TGTGCCAGTAGTATAGTAGGAGGGAACAATCAGCCCCAGCATTTT.

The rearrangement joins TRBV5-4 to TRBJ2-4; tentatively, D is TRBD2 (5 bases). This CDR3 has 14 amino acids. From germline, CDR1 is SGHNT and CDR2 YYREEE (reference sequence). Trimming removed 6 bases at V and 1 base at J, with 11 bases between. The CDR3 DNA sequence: TGTGCCAGCACTAGCCCCGGGGCCAAAAACATTCAGTACTTC. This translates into CASTSPGAKNIQYF.

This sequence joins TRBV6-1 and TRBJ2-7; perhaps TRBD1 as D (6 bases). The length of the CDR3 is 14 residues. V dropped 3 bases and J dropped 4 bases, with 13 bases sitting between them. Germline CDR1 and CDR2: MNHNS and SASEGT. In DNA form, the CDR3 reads TGTGCCAGCAGTGAGTGGGGGCGTGGGTACGAGCAGTACTTC. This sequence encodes CASSEWGRGYEQYF.